A selection of T cell receptor beta chains follows, all from one sample in a study of neurological immune-mediated disorders. TCRdb reanalysed the 5' RACE reads using MiXCR and keeps one entry per CDR3 protein. Among roughly 27,000 distinct CDR3 sequences listed, 2% to 2.5% were seen once. The sequenced sample consisted of PBMCs. The receptor set was obtained from a woman aged 50 to 60 with multiple sclerosis. Each CDR3 is given with its conserved first and last residue. The D gene is left open where the match is weak. Clone size, where shown, is once, few, many, or a class for clones that have expanded.

>TRBV12-3/TRBV12-4|.|many|TRBJ1-5
TGTGCCAGCAGCAACCGGTTAGGCACGCAGCCCCAGCATTTT
CASSNRLGTQPQHF
>TRBV18|.|many|TRBJ2-7
TGTGCCAGCTCACCAGGGGCCTCCTACGAGCAGTACTTC
CASSPGASYEQYF
>TRBV7-2|.|many|TRBJ2-7
TGTGCCAGCAGCTTAGGGACCGTAACCCTACTGGAGCAGTACTTC
CASSLGTVTLLEQYF
>TRBV7-2|TRBD1|many|TRBJ2-7
TGTGCCAGCAGCCCGGGACAGCAAATCTCCTACGAGCAGTACTTC
CASSPGQQISYEQYF
>TRBV12-3/TRBV12-4|TRBD2|many|TRBJ2-3
TGTGTCAGCACCCCCGGACTAGCGGGAGCGGCAGATACGCAGTATTTT
CVSTPGLAGAADTQYF
>TRBV20-1|.|many|TRBJ2-7
TGCAGTGCTAGAGAAGTAGCCCGGAGCTCCTACGAGCAGTACTTC
CSAREVARSSYEQYF
>TRBV5-1|.|many|TRBJ2-3
TGCGCCAGCAGCTCCCTACCCGGAGATACGCAGTATTTT
CASSSLPGDTQYF
>TRBV5-6|TRBD1|many|TRBJ2-3
TGTGCCAGCAGCACGGGACAGGGAAGGGATACGCAGTATTTT
CASSTGQGRDTQYF
>TRBV5-1|.|.|TRBJ1-2
TGCGCCAGCAGCCTGGAACCCGAAACCGGCAGGACCTTC
CASSLEPETGRTF
>TRBV29-1|.|many|TRBJ2-3
TGCAGCGTTGAACGCGGGACAGATACGCAGTATTTT
CSVERGTDTQYF
>TRBV12-3/TRBV12-4|.|many|TRBJ2-2
TGTGCCAGCAGACTTAGACAGTCAATTTCGAACACCGGGGAGCTGTTTTTT
CASRLRQSISNTGELFF
>TRBV3-1|TRBD2|many|TRBJ2-1
TGTGCCAGCAGCCAAGAAATCCTAGCGGCCTTCAATGAGCAGTTCTTC
CASSQEILAAFNEQFF
>TRBV7-9|TRBD2|.|TRBJ2-1
TGTGCCAGCAGCTTGCCTATGGGGACTAGCGAAACATACAATGAGCAGTTCTTC
CASSLPMGTSETYNEQFF
>TRBV20-1|TRBD1|many|TRBJ2-3
TGCAGTGCTACAGGGGGACGCACTGGGGAGGATACGCAGTATTTT
CSATGGRTGEDTQYF
>TRBV20-1|TRBD2|few|TRBJ2-7
TGCAGTGCTAGAAGGGCTAGCGGGGGGGCTTCCCTGTTCGAGCAGTACTTC
CSARRASGGASLFEQYF
>TRBV5-1|TRBD2|.|TRBJ2-6
TGCGCCAGCAGCCTTGATGGGGGGGGTATTGCCGGGGCCAACGTCCTGACTTTC
CASSLDGGGIAGANVLTF
>TRBV7-2|.|few|TRBJ2-7
TGTGCCAGCAGCTTAAGGGTCTCCTATGACTACGAGCAGTACTTC
CASSLRVSYDYEQYF
>TRBV7-3|.|.|TRBJ2-7
TGTGCCAGCAGCTTAAGGGGTGACAGCTCCTACGAGCAGTACTTC
CASSLRGDSSYEQYF
>TRBV7-2|.|many|TRBJ2-5
TGTGCCAGCAGCCGAAGACTAGTCAGGGAAGAGACCCAGTACTTC
CASSRRLVREETQYF
>TRBV6-2/TRBV6-3|TRBD2|many|TRBJ2-4
TGTGCCAGCAGCACGGGACTAGAAAACATTCAGTACTTC
CASSTGLENIQYF
>TRBV4-3|.|many|TRBJ1-2
TGCGCCAGCAGCCCAGATCACGGCTATGGCTACACCTTC
CASSPDHGYGYTF
>TRBV15|.|many|TRBJ1-2
TGTGCCACCAGCAGAGATGTGGCAGGTGACTATGGCTACACCTTC
CATSRDVAGDYGYTF
>TRBV20-1|.|many|TRBJ2-3
TGCAGTGCTACTAGGGGACCTGGCACAGATACGCAGTATTTT
CSATRGPGTDTQYF
>TRBV7-2|TRBD1|many|TRBJ1-1
TGTGCCAGCAGCTCGACAGGGGCAAGGGCTTTCTTT
CASSSTGARAFF
>TRBV2|.|many|TRBJ2-2
TGTGCCAGCAGTGAAGAGAGAGGGTCAAACACCGGGGAGCTGTTTTTT
CASSEERGSNTGELFF
>TRBV20-1|.|many|TRBJ1-1
TGCAGTGCTAGGGCCGGGACTGAGAACACTGAAGCTTTCTTT
CSARAGTENTEAFF
>TRBV13|.|many|TRBJ1-2
TGTGCCAGCAGCCGCGACAGGAGGGTTGGTGACTCTGGCTACACCTTC
CASSRDRRVGDSGYTF